Reported below is one TCR beta chain. The data derive from a study of CD8 T cells in ankylosing spondylitis. The V gene lost 4 bases and the J gene lost 5 bases, with 12 bases spanning the gap. The CDR3 runs 13 residues. Per the germline V gene, CDR1 is MDHEN and CDR2 is SYDVKM. TCRdb reprocessed the 5' RACE reads with MiXCR, giving one entry per CDR3 protein. The sample consists of some 240,000 distinct CDR3 sequences, around 25% of them appearing once. Sequenced material: blood, either unsorted or a sorted T cell fraction (not recorded which). The clonotype comes from a male donor with ankylosing spondylitis or in good health (not recorded which). The chain carries TRBV28 and TRBJ2-7; perhaps TRBD2 as D (5 bases). The chain's CDR3 is CASSSGVRNEQYF. In DNA, the CDR3 is TGTGCCAGCAGTTCCGGGGTAAGGAACGAGCAGTACTTC.